The rows below give T cell receptor beta chains drawn from one sample of a study of blood T cell repertoires in COVID-19. Generated by immunoSEQ multiplex PCR, the TCRdb table keeps only in-frame clones and is missing some. The sample shows around 450,000 clones, 80% to 90% of them seen only once. Material for sequencing was peripheral blood. All receptors derive from a woman aged 25 to 39 with acute or convalescent COVID-19. Each CDR3 is given with its conserved first and last residue. D genes are given only for firm matches. Only some rows state a clone size, as once, few, many or a class for expanded clones.

j_gene | v_gene | abundance | d_gene | CDR3nt | CDR3aa
TRBJ1-2 | TRBV2 | NA | NA | TGTGCCAGCAGTGTGGCGGGGGACTATGGCTACACCTTC | CASSVAGDYGYTF
TRBJ2-7 | TRBV28 | NA | TRBD1 | TGTGCCAGCAGTCCCGGGACAGGCTACGAGCAGTACTTC | CASSPGTGYEQYF
TRBJ2-7 | TRBV23-1 | NA | TRBD1 | TGCGCCAGCAAACCAGGGGGCCCCTACGAGCAGTACTTC | CASKPGGPYEQYF
TRBJ1-2 | TRBV5-6 | NA | NA | TGTGCCTCCACTCGGGACAATTCAGCCCGATACTATGGCTACACCTTC | CASTRDNSARYYGYTF
TRBJ2-7 | TRBV4-1 | NA | TRBD1 | TGCGCCAGCAGCCAGGTGCCGGGACAGGGATTTTACGAGCAGTACTTC | CASSQVPGQGFYEQYF
TRBJ1-3 | TRBV4-1 | NA | NA | TGCGCCAGCAGCCAAGTTACGAGTGAGATCTCTGGAAACACCATATATTTT | CASSQVTSEISGNTIYF
TRBJ2-7 | TRBV11-2 | NA | NA | TGTGCCAGCAGCTTAGGTCCATCCTACGAGCAGTACTTC | CASSLGPSYEQYF
TRBJ1-5 | TRBV10-2 | NA | NA | TGCGCCAGCAGTTACCAGAAAAATCAGCCCCAGCATTTT | CASSYQKNQPQHF
TRBJ1-1 | TRBV6-5 | NA | NA | TGTGCCAGCAGTCCCGGAGCGGGGACTGAAGCTTTCTTT | CASSPGAGTEAFF
TRBJ2-1 | TRBV29-1 | NA | TRBD1 | TGCAGCGTTGCCAGGACAGGGTACAATGAGCAGTTCTTC | CSVARTGYNEQFF
TRBJ2-3 | TRBV7-2 | NA | TRBD1 | TGTGCCAGCAGCTTAATGGGACAGAGCACAGATACGCAGTATTTT | CASSLMGQSTDTQYF
TRBJ2-5 | TRBV3-1/TRBV3-2 | once | NA | TGTGCCAGCAGCCACCTCTCTTTAGGCAGGCAAGAGACCCAGTACTTC | CASSHLSLGRQETQYF
TRBJ1-2 | TRBV7-9 | NA | NA | TGTGCCAGCAGCACAGGAAACTATGGCTACACCTTC | CASSTGNYGYTF